These 20 T cell receptor beta chains share one sample of origin, sequenced in a study of shared clonotypes between healthy human individuals. TCRdb's copy holds only in-frame clones and misses some; the assay was immunoSEQ multiplex PCR. The table has about 2.1 million clones, roughly 93% seen once. CD8 cells classed as naive were CD45RO-negative and positively selected for CCR7, excluding terminally differentiated effector memory CD45RA+ cells. Source material: naive CD8+ T cells from PBMCs. These receptor sequences come from a man between 18 and 35 years old in good health. Some clones in this sample may be carry-over from other donors' samples.

The chain employs TRBV27 and TRBJ2-1, with 11 bases that match TRBD2. CDR1 and CDR2 from the germline V gene are MNHEY and SMNVEV (reference sequence). This CDR3 is 15 amino acids long. The ends lost 5 bases at V and 2 bases at J; junction bases unmatched: 2. CDR3 coding DNA: TGTGCCAGCAGTCAGACTAGCGGGACCTACAATGAGCAGTTCTTC. As protein: CASSQTSGTYNEQFF.

The V call is TRBV5-6, the J call TRBJ2-3, with D tentatively TRBD2 (6 bases). The CDR3 runs 14 residues. V was cut by 4 bases and J by 0 bases, with 9 bases left in between. The germline V gene has CDR1 SGHDT and CDR2 YYEEEE. The CDR3 coding sequence is TGTGCCAGCAGCATCGGGACTAGCACAGATACGCAGTATTTT. This gives the protein CASSIGTSTDTQYF.

The chain carries TRBV29-1 and TRBJ2-2; the D is unclear. V was pared by 6 bases and J by 1 base, with 9 bases between. Germline V gene sequence: CDR1 SQVTM, CDR2 ANQGSEA. This CDR3 region has 13 residues. The CDR3 nucleotides are TGCAGCGTCCGGAAGGAGAACACCGGGGAGCTGTTTTTT. Translated, it gives CSVRKENTGELFF.

The chain combines TRBV14 with TRBJ1-1; D gene ambiguous. The ends were cut back, 0 bases at V and 1 base at J, with 12 bases in the middle. The CDR3 covers 16 residues. Germline CDR1 and CDR2: SGHDN and FVKESK. The DNA for the CDR3 is TGTGCCAGCAGCCAAGACTCGGGGAGCCCGAACACTGAAGCTTTCTTT. Translation: CASSQDSGSPNTEAFF.

The chain carries TRBV4-2 and TRBJ2-7; D possibly corresponds to TRBD2 (7 bases). CDR3 size: 15 residues. Germline CDR1 is LGHNA and CDR2 is YNFKEQ. V was clipped by 5 bases and J by 2 bases, with 16 bases between them. CDR3 protein: CASSLGGGATYEQYF. The DNA of the CDR3 is TGTGCCAGCAGCTTGGGTGGGGGGGCAACCTACGAGCAGTACTTC.

The V gene is TRBV11-3, the J gene TRBJ2-2; 9 nucleotides agree with TRBD1. The CDR3 runs to 17 residues. The V segment lost 5 bases and the J segment 0 bases; nucleotides outside the gene matches: 7. Germline V CDR1 and CDR2: SGHNT, YENEEA. The DNA for the CDR3 is TGTGCCAGCAGCCCGCCGGACAGGGGAACGAACACCGGGGAGCTGTTTTTT. This translates into CASSPPDRGTNTGELFF.

This sequence joins TRBV27 and TRBJ2-7, with D unresolved. Trimming took 5 bases from V and 0 from J, leaving 8 bases between them. The CDR3 totals 13 residues. In germline, CDR1 is MNHEY, CDR2 SMNVEV (reference sequence). The DNA for the CDR3 is TGTGCCAGCAGTGAAAGGAGCTCCTACGAGCAGTACTTC. This translates into CASSERSSYEQYF.

The V and J genes are TRBV28 and TRBJ2-1, with 7 bases matching TRBD2. J lost 5 bases, V lost 6 bases, and 13 bases had no gene match. Germline values: CDR1 MDHEN, CDR2 SYDVKM. CDR3 length: 16 amino acids. Here the CDR3 reads CASSPAHRGVDNEQFF. CDR3 in DNA: TGTGCCAGCAGCCCAGCACATCGGGGGGTTGACAATGAGCAGTTCTTC.

The CDR3 DNA is TGTGCCAGCTCACCTGCTTACCGACAGGGACCCACAGATACGCAGTATTTT. Protein product: CASSPAYRQGPTDTQYF. V gene TRBV18 combines with J gene TRBJ2-3, with TRBD1 identical over 7 bases. V lost 3 bases to trimming and J lost 2 bases; unmatched junction nucleotides: 11. This CDR3 region has 17 residues. The V gene's germline CDR1 is KGHSH and CDR2 LQKENI.

The genes are TRBV27 and TRBJ2-1; TRBD1 matches at 7 bases. CDR1 and CDR2 from the germline V gene are MNHEY and SMNVEV (reference sequence). V gave up 4 bases and J gave up 5 bases; unmatched junction bases: 8. The CDR3 runs 15 residues. The CDR3 nucleotides read TGTGCCAGCAGTTCATCCCGGGACAGCGACAATGAGCAGTTCTTC. Translation: CASSSSRDSDNEQFF.

This chain uses TRBV5-6 with TRBJ1-2, with no clear D. Trimming stripped 3 bases from V and 7 bases from J, with 7 bases between. This CDR3 region has 11 residues. CDR1 and CDR2 from the germline V gene are SGHDT and YYEEEE. The CDR3 region has the DNA TGTGCCAGCAGCTATGAAACTGGCTACACCTTC. As protein: CASSYETGYTF.

The V and J genes are TRBV7-9 and TRBJ2-1; the D gene is possibly TRBD2 (5 bases). V lost 5 bases to trimming and J lost 2 bases, with 16 bases between them. CDR1 and CDR2 (germline): SEHNR, FQNEAQ (reference sequence). The CDR3 consists of 16 residues. DNA for the CDR3: TGTGCCAGCAGCCGCCGGCAGGACTCCGCCTACAATGAGCAGTTCTTC. Translation gives CASSRRQDSAYNEQFF.

The chain has TRBV5-1 and TRBJ2-7; TRBD1 matches at 8 bases. The V and J ends lost 4 bases and 2 bases, in that order; junction bases with no gene match: 8. CDR1 is SGHRS, CDR2 YFSETQ, per germline. The CDR3 extends over 15 amino acids. CDR3 region: CASSQRTGRPYEQYF. CDR3 DNA sequence: TGCGCCAGCAGCCAAAGGACAGGGCGGCCCTACGAGCAGTACTTC.

The chain uses TRBV7-8 and TRBJ1-5, with 7 bases aligning to TRBD1. The junction had 16 bases not matched to a gene; V was cut back by 4 bases and J by 7 bases. CDR1 is SGHVS, CDR2 FQNEAQ, per germline. This CDR3 is built from 17 residues. Here the CDR3 DNA reads TGTGCCAGCAGCTGGGAGGGTAGGTCCAGGGGGGAACAGCCCCAGCATTTT. Translating it yields CASSWEGRSRGEQPQHF.

The gene calls are TRBV4-3 and TRBJ2-7, with 8 bases aligning to TRBD1. V dropped 0 bases and J dropped 1; count of bases not matched to a gene: 2. CDR1 is LGHNA, CDR2 YSLEER, per germline. The CDR3 spans 15 residues. CDR3 bases: TGCGCCAGCAGCCAAGATCACAGGGGGTCCTACGAGCAGTACTTC. Residues: CASSQDHRGSYEQYF.

The rearrangement uses TRBV27 and TRBJ2-1, with D uncertain. The germline gives CDR1 MNHEY, CDR2 SMNVEV (reference sequence). With 3 bases removed from V and 9 bases from J, the gap between germline ends came to 15 bases. The CDR3 consists of 14 residues. This CDR3 reads CASSFLSSVSEQFF. CDR3 DNA: TGTGCCAGCAGTTTCTTATCGAGCGTGAGTGAGCAGTTCTTC.

This chain joins TRBV6-1 and TRBJ1-1; tentatively, D is TRBD1 (5 bases). Germline lookup yields CDR1 MNHNS and CDR2 SASEGT. The CDR3 runs to 14 residues. V was cut by 6 bases and J by 3 bases, with 14 bases left in between. CDR3 residues: CASSSGTADTEAFF. CDR3 sequence (DNA): TGTGCCAGCAGCTCCGGGACCGCGGACACTGAAGCTTTCTTT.

V gene TRBV7-3 combines with J gene TRBJ2-5; no clear D gene. CDR3 length: 12 residues. Trimming removed 4 bases at V and 4 bases at J, with 7 bases between. Germline V gene data show CDR1 as SGHTA and CDR2 as FQGTGA. CDR3 sequence reads: CASSYPGETQYF. The CDR3 nucleotides read TGTGCCAGCAGCTACCCGGGAGAGACCCAGTACTTC.

With regard to this clone: The sample has other DNA sequences that encode this CDR3 too. J is TRBJ2-7 and V is TRBV19, with TRBD1 matching over 10 bases. J lost 6 bases, V lost 3 bases, and 5 bases had no gene match. CDR1 LNHDA and CDR2 SQIVND come from the germline V gene (reference sequence). The CDR3 sequence is 14 residues long. CDR3 nucleotide sequence: TGTGCCAGTAGTATCCGGGACAGGGGCCTCGAGCAGTACTTC. Its translation: CASSIRDRGLEQYF.

Worth noting for this clone: Other nucleotide sequences from this sample produce the same CDR3. CDR3 sequence (DNA): TGCGCCAGCAGCTTGGACAGGGGCAGGACTGAAGCTTTCTTT. It translates to CASSLDRGRTEAFF. V gene TRBV5-1 combines with J gene TRBJ1-1; 7 bases map to TRBD1. The length of the CDR3 is 14 residues. CDR1 is SGHRS and CDR2 is YFSETQ in the germline V gene. V shed 0 bases and J 5 bases; nucleotides not matched to a gene: 4.